The 25 T cell receptor beta chains listed next were all sequenced from one sample in a study of T cell responses to AZD1222 COVID-19 vaccine. Using immunoSEQ multiplex PCR, the repertoire was profiled, and TCRdb retains in-frame clones only, with some absent. The data contain more than 150,000 clones, 90% to 95% of them singletons. The material was peripheral blood, obtained on day 0 of AZD1222 vaccination. These receptors originate from an adult in good health.

The V call is TRBV28, the J call TRBJ2-4; D gene unclear. Germline V CDR1 and CDR2: MDHEN, SYDVKM. Deletions cut 5 bases from V and 0 bases from J, with 8 bases between. CDR3 length equals 14 residues. The CDR3 reads CASSRRVAKNIQYF. In DNA form, the CDR3 reads TGTGCCAGCAGTCGTCGGGTAGCCAAAAACATTCAGTACTTC.

V usage is TRBV28 and J usage is TRBJ1-4; 10 positions match TRBD1. Germline values: CDR1 MDHEN, CDR2 SYDVKM. Germline trimming cut 3 bases from V and 10 bases from J; bases unmatched to any gene: 5. The CDR3 runs 14 residues. This chain's CDR3 is CASSLTGGIGKLFF. The CDR3 nucleotides read TGTGCCAGCAGTTTGACAGGGGGCATAGGAAAACTGTTTTTT.

This clone was observed a handful of times. The chain joins TRBV6-5 to TRBJ1-2; no reliable D call. There are 13 residues in the CDR3. Trimming took 3 bases from V and 2 from J, leaving 7 bases between them. Germline assignment: CDR1 MNHEY and CDR2 SVGAGI. In nucleotides, the CDR3 is TGTGCCAGCAGTTATTCGACCAACTATGGCTACACCTTC. It yields the protein CASSYSTNYGYTF.

The chain recombines TRBV7-9 with TRBJ1-2; no definite D call. V lost 5 bases to trimming and J lost 6 bases, with 13 bases between them. The CDR3 spans 13 residues. In germline, CDR1 is SEHNR, CDR2 FQNEAQ (reference sequence). The CDR3 protein is CASSGIGFDGYTF. The CDR3 coding sequence is TGTGCCAGCAGCGGCATTGGGTTCGATGGCTACACCTTC.

The chain recombines TRBV4-1 with TRBJ1-4; D remains unclear. The CDR3 runs 17 residues. CDR1 MGHRA and CDR2 YSYEKL come from the germline V gene. Between the trimmed V and J ends, which lost 5 bases and 2 bases, there was a span of 18 bases. DNA for the CDR3: TGCGCCAGCAGCGACCCCACTCAAGTGGTGACTAATGAAAAACTGTTTTTT. It specifies CASSDPTQVVTNEKLFF.

The chain carries TRBV5-8 and TRBJ1-2; a weak D match, TRBD1 (6 bases). V was trimmed by 4 bases and J by 4 bases, leaving 14 bases between them. The V gene's germline CDR1 is SGHTS and CDR2 YDEGEE. The CDR3 sequence is 14 residues long. CDR3 nucleotides: TGTGCCAGCAGCCTCGACCTGGACAGCTATGGCTACACCTTC. It translates to CASSLDLDSYGYTF.

This clone was recorded only once. V gene TRBV5-8 combines with J gene TRBJ1-2; TRBD1 agrees at 9 bases. The V segment lost 2 bases and the J segment 3 bases; nucleotides outside the gene matches: 11. Germline CDR1 is SGHTS and CDR2 is YDEGEE. The CDR3 covers 17 residues. The CDR3 is CASSLTRDRAPYYGYTF. The DNA of the CDR3 is TGTGCCAGCAGCTTAACCCGGGACAGGGCCCCCTACTATGGCTACACCTTC.

The chain carries TRBV3-1 (or the pseudogene TRBV3-2) and TRBJ2-5; 9 nucleotides align to TRBD2. J gave up 1 base and V 5 bases, and 11 bases lay outside the gene matches. The CDR3 has 17 amino acids. Germline-derived CDR1 and CDR2 are LGHDT and YNNKEL (reference sequence). CDR3 in DNA: TGTGCCAGCAGCACTGGACCGGGACTAGCTTTCCAAGAGACCCAGTACTTC. Protein product: CASSTGPGLAFQETQYF.

The chain recombines TRBV7-8 with TRBJ2-7, with D possibly matching TRBD1 (5 bases). The CDR3 runs 12 residues. Trimming removed 5 bases at V and 3 bases at J, with 8 bases between. In germline, CDR1 is SGHVS, CDR2 FQNEAQ. Written as DNA, the CDR3 is TGTGCCAGCAGCCGCAGGGACTACGAGCAGTACTTC. It translates to CASSRRDYEQYF. Supplemented by reference TRBV7-8 and TRBJ2-7, the full variable domain reads GAGVSQSPRYKVAKRGQDVALRCDPISGHVSLFWYQQALGQGPEFLTYFQNEAQLDKSGLPSDRFFAERPEGSVSTLKIQRTQQEDSAVYLCASSRRDYEQYFGPGTRLTVT.

In regard to this clone: The DNA is left out, because the CDR3 cannot be placed on it with certainty; the CDR3 is given as TCRdb lists it. The chain recombines TRBV5-4 with TRBJ1-2; TRBD1 was called by the table and not checked on the DNA. With termini counted, the CDR3 has 12 amino acids. Germline CDR1 is SGHNT and CDR2 is YYREEE (reference sequence). CDR3 protein: CASSLFGQGNTF.

The chain employs TRBV7-8 and TRBJ2-3, with D possibly called TRBD1 or TRBD2 (5 bases each). V lost 5 bases, J lost 0 bases, and 12 bases lay in between. The CDR3 contains 15 residues. Germline V gives CDR1 SGHVS, CDR2 FQNEAQ. DNA of the CDR3: TGTGCCAGCAGCCCCCGAGGGGCTAGCACAGATACGCAGTATTTT. Translation: CASSPRGASTDTQYF.

The chain employs TRBV9 and TRBJ2-2; TRBD2 matches at 8 bases. V dropped 2 bases and J dropped 5; count of bases not matched to a gene: 2. The CDR3 totals 14 residues. CDR1 is SGDLS and CDR2 is YYNGEE in the germline V gene. The chain's CDR3 is CASSVKRETGELFF. The CDR3 coding sequence is TGTGCCAGCAGCGTGAAGCGGGAGACCGGGGAGCTGTTTTTT.

This clone was detected only once. The chain uses TRBV19 and TRBJ2-7; 7 bases align to TRBD2. J gave up 0 bases and V 0 bases, and 5 bases lay outside the gene matches. The germline V gene has CDR1 LNHDA and CDR2 SQIVND (reference sequence). The CDR3 contains 16 residues. CDR3 DNA: TGTGCCAGTAGTATAGATTGGGCGGGAGCCTCCTACGAGCAGTACTTC. The encoded protein is CASSIDWAGASYEQYF.

The rearrangement links TRBV30 to TRBJ1-1, with 10 bases matching TRBD1. The germline gives CDR1 GTSNPN, CDR2 SVGIG (reference sequence). The CDR3 loop spans 17 amino acids. V shed 8 bases, J shed 9 bases, and the junction held 24 bases outside the gene matches. The CDR3 sequence is CALGLFGGDRGQQQAFF. DNA of the CDR3: TGTGCCCTGGGGCTATTTGGAGGGGACAGGGGCCAACAACAAGCTTTCTTT.

The chain recombines TRBV5-1 with TRBJ2-5; tentatively, D is TRBD2 (5 bases). The CDR3 length is 14 residues. The ends were cut back, 0 bases at V and 5 bases at J, with 11 bases in the middle. The germline CDR1 and CDR2 sequences are SGHRS and YFSETQ. Written as DNA, the CDR3 is TGCGCCAGCAGCTTGGGAGCGGTGGGGGAGACCCAGTACTTC. Its translation is CASSLGAVGETQYF.

The chain recombines TRBV11-1 with TRBJ1-5; unclear D gene. Germline loops: CDR1 SGHAT, CDR2 FQDESV (reference sequence). The length of the CDR3 is 13 residues. Deletions cut 0 bases from V and 7 bases from J, with 7 bases between. The CDR3 DNA reads TGTGCCAGCAGCTTAGCCCCGTCCCAGCCCCAGCATTTT. Translating it yields CASSLAPSQPQHF.

The count of this clone is one. The V call is TRBV6-1, the J call TRBJ2-7; a weak D match, TRBD1 (6 bases). Trimming removed 0 bases at V and 3 bases at J, with 12 bases between. The V gene's germline CDR1 is MNHNS and CDR2 SASEGT. CDR3 length: 15 residues. CDR3: CASSEALGAGYEQYF. The CDR3 DNA reads as TGTGCCAGCAGTGAAGCGTTGGGGGCGGGCTACGAGCAGTACTTC.

The chain has TRBV5-1 and TRBJ2-1; D is possibly TRBD2 (5 bases). The germline V gene encodes CDR1 SGHRS and CDR2 YFSETQ. CDR3 size: 15 residues. The V end was cut by 0 bases, the J end by 9 bases, with 16 bases between. In DNA form, the CDR3 reads TGCGCCAGCAGCTTGGAAACTAGGCCGGAGATTGAGCAGTTCTTC. Translating it yields CASSLETRPEIEQFF.

The rearrangement uses TRBV28 and TRBJ2-2, with TRBD2 as a possible D gene (6 bases). Trimming removed 6 bases at V and 7 bases at J, with 9 bases between. Germline CDR1 reads MDHEN; CDR2 reads SYDVKM. The CDR3 totals 12 residues. Written as DNA, the CDR3 is TGTGCCAGCAGCCTGGAGGGCGGGGAGCTGTTTTTT. This translates into CASSLEGGELFF.

V and J are TRBV19 and TRBJ1-5, with 9 bases lining up with TRBD1. The CDR3 runs to 17 residues. The germline CDR1 and CDR2 sequences are LNHDA and SQIVND (reference sequence). The V gene end was trimmed by 4 bases and the J gene end by 2 bases; junction bases not matched to a gene: 9. The CDR3 DNA is TGTGCCAGTAGTACACGGACAGGGGACCCTCGCAATCAGCCCCAGCATTTT. It yields the protein CASSTRTGDPRNQPQHF.

The chain uses TRBV5-1 and TRBJ1-5; 7 bases are a match to TRBD1. V lost 4 bases and J lost 8; bases outside the gene matches: 9. The CDR3 contains 14 residues. The germline V gene has CDR1 SGHRS and CDR2 YFSETQ. The chain's CDR3 is CASSLQGPGEPQHF. The CDR3 DNA is TGCGCCAGCAGCCTACAGGGGCCCGGAGAGCCCCAGCATTTT.

This clone is a singleton in its sample. This rearrangement joins TRBV9 to TRBJ1-6, with D unclear. The CDR3 runs 14 residues. V was trimmed by 4 bases and J by 8 bases, leaving 13 bases between them. The germline V gene has CDR1 SGDLS and CDR2 YYNGEE. The CDR3 region has the DNA TGTGCCAGCAGCCCGGCAGCTGCTGATTCACCCCTCCACTTT. Translated, it gives CASSPAAADSPLHF.

This CDR3 is CASSFGTKQETQYF. The CDR3 nucleotides read TGTGCCAGCTCATTCGGGACTAAACAAGAGACCCAGTACTTC. The J gene is TRBJ2-5, the V gene TRBV18; 7 bases align to TRBD2. This CDR3 is 14 amino acids long. V lost 5 bases to trimming and J lost 2 bases; unmatched junction nucleotides: 5. Germline loops: CDR1 KGHSH, CDR2 LQKENI.

The chain combines TRBV19 with TRBJ2-1, with a weak D call TRBD2 (6 bases). The CDR3 length is 14 residues. In germline, CDR1 is LNHDA, CDR2 SQIVND (reference sequence). V lost 8 bases, J lost 7 bases, and 18 bases lay in between. This CDR3 is CASLPTGSKNEQFF. CDR3 in DNA: TGTGCCAGTCTCCCCACCGGGAGTAAAAATGAGCAGTTCTTC.

The chain combines TRBV11-2 with TRBJ2-1, with TRBD2 matching 7 bases. Germline V gives CDR1 SGHAT, CDR2 FQNNGV. This CDR3 is built from 15 residues. Losses at the gene ends were 1 base for V and 7 bases for J; bases not matched to a gene: 7. The CDR3 protein is CASSLGQRGKNEQFF. The CDR3 region has the DNA TGTGCCAGCAGCTTAGGCCAGCGGGGAAAGAATGAGCAGTTCTTC.